Below, 2 T cell receptor beta chains from the same sample are listed, as sequenced in a study of blood T cell repertoires in COVID-19. Libraries were prepared by immunoSEQ multiplex PCR; TCRdb keeps only in-frame clonotypes and omits some of them. Of about 210,000 clones listed, 83% are singletons. The sample was peripheral blood. These receptors all come from a man between 50 and 59 years old with active or convalescent COVID-19.

The chain couples TRBV5-6 to TRBJ1-2; TRBD1 aligns across 8 bases. The germline gives CDR1 SGHDT, CDR2 YYEEEE. J was trimmed by 8 bases and V by 4 bases; bases with no gene match: 7. The CDR3 covers 13 residues. The CDR3 is CASSRRQGNGYTF. CDR3 DNA: TGTGCCAGCAGCAGAAGACAGGGGAACGGCTACACCTTC.

The chain combines TRBV11-3 with TRBJ2-3; 9 nucleotides line up with TRBD1. There are 15 residues in the CDR3. CDR1 is SGHNT and CDR2 is YENEEA in the germline V gene. The junction had 4 bases not matched to a gene; V was cut back by 3 bases and J by 3 bases. Here the CDR3 DNA reads TGTGCCAGCAGCTTGGGACAGGGAGGGACAGATACGCAGTATTTT. This codes for CASSLGQGGTDTQYF.